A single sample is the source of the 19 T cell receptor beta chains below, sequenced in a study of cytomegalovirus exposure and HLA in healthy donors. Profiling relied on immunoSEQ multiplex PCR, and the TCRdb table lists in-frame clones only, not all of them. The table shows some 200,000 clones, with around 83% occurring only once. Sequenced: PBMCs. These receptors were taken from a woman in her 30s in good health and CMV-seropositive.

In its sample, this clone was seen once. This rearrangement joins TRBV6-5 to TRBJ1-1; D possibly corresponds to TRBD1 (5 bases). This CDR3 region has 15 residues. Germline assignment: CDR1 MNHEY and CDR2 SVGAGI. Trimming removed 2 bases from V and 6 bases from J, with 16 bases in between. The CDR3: CASSYGDGSVAEAFF. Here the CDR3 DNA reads TGTGCCAGCAGTTACGGGGACGGGAGTGTCGCTGAAGCTTTCTTT.

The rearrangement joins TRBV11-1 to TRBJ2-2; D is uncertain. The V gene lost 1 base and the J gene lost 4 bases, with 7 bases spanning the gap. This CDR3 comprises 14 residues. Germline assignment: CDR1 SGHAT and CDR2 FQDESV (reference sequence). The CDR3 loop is CASSLVSGTGELFF. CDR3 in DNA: TGTGCCAGCAGCTTAGTCTCCGGCACCGGGGAGCTGTTTTTT.

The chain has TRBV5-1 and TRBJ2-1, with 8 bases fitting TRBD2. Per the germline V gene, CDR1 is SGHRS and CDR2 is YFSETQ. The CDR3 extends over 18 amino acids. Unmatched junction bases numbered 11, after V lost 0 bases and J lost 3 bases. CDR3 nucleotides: TGCGCCAGCAGCTTGGAGATTTCCACTAGCGGCTTCTACAATGAGCAGTTCTTC. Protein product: CASSLEISTSGFYNEQFF.

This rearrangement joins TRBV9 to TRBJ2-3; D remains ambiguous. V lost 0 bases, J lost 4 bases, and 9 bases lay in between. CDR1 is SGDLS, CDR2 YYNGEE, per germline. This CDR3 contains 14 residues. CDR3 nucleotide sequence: TGTGCCAGCAGCGTAGACAGCCGGCCAGATACGCAGTATTTT. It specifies CASSVDSRPDTQYF.

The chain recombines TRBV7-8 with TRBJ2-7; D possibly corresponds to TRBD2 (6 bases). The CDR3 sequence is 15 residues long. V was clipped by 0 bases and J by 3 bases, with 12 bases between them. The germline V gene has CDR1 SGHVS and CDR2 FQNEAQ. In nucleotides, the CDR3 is TGTGCCAGCAGCTTAGCGGGACTCCCTAACTACGAGCAGTACTTC. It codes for CASSLAGLPNYEQYF.

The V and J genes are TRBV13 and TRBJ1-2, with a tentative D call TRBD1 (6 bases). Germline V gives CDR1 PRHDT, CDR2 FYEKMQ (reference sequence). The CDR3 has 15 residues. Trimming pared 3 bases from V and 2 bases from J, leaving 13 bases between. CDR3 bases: TGTGCCAGCAGCTTTGTGGGGGCGCTAAACTATGGCTACACCTTC. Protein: CASSFVGALNYGYTF.

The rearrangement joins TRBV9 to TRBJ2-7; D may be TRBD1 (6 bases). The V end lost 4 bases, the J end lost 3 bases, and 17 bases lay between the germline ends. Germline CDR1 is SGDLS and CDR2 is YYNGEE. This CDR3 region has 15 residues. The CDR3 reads CASSPGTRGVYEQYF. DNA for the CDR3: TGTGCCAGCAGCCCCGGGACACGAGGGGTCTACGAGCAGTACTTC.

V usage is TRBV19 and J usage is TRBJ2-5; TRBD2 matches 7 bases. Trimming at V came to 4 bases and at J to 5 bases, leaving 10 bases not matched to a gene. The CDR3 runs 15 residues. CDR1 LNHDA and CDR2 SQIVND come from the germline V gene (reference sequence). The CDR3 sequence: CASSTFGSSGETQYF. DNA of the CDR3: TGTGCCAGTAGTACTTTCGGGAGTAGCGGGGAGACCCAGTACTTC. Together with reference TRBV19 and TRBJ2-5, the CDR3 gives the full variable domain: DGGITQSPKYLFRKEGQNVTLSCEQNLNHDAMYWYRQDPGQGLRLIYYSQIVNDFQKGDIAEGYSVSREKKESFPLTVTSAQKNPTAFYLCASSTFGSSGETQYFGPGTRLLVL.

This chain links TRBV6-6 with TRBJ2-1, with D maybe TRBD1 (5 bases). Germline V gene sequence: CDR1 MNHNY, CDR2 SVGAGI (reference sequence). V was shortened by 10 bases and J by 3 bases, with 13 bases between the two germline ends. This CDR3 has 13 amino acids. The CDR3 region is CAIEDILYNEQFF. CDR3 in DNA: TGTGCCATTGAGGACATCCTCTACAATGAGCAGTTCTTC.

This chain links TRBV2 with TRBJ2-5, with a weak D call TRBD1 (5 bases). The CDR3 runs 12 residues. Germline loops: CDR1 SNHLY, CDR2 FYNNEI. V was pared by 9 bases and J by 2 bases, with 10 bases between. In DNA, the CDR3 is TGTGCCAGGGGCAGGGTACAAGAGACCCAGTACTTC. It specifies CARGRVQETQYF. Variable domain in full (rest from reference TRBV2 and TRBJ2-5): EPEVTQTPSHQVTQMGQEVILRCVPISNHLYFYWYRQILGQKVEFLVSFYNNEISEKSEIFDDQFSVERPDGSNFTLKIRSTKLEDSAMYFCARGRVQETQYFGPGTRLLVL.

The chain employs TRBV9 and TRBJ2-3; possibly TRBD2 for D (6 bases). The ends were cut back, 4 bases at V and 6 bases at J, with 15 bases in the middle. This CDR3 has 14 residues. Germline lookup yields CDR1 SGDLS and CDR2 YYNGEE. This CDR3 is CASSPRSGLDTQYF. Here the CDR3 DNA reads TGTGCCAGCAGCCCCCGAAGCGGGCTTGATACGCAGTATTTT.

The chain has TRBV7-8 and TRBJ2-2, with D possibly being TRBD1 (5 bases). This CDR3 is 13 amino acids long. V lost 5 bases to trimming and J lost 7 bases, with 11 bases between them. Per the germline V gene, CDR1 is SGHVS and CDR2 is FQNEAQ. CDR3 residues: CASSRQGGGELFF. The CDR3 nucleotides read TGTGCCAGCAGCCGTCAGGGTGGCGGGGAGCTGTTTTTT.

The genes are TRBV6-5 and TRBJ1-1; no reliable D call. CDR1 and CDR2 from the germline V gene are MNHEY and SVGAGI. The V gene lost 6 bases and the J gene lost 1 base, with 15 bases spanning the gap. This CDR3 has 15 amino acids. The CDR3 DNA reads TGTGCCAGCAGAAACTTAGAACCCGAGAACACTGAAGCTTTCTTT. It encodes CASRNLEPENTEAFF.

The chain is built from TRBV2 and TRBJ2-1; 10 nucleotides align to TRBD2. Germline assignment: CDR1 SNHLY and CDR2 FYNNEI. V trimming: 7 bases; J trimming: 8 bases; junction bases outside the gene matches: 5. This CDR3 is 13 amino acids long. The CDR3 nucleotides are TGTGCCAGCAACCTAGCGGGAGTAGATGAGCAGTTCTTC. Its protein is CASNLAGVDEQFF.

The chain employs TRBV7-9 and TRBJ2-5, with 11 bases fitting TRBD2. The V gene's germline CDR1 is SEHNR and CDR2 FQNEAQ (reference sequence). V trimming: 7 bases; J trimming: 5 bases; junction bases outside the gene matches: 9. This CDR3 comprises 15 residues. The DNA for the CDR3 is TGTGCCAGCACACTAGCGGGGGCCCTCGGGGAGACCCAGTACTTC. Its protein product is CASTLAGALGETQYF.

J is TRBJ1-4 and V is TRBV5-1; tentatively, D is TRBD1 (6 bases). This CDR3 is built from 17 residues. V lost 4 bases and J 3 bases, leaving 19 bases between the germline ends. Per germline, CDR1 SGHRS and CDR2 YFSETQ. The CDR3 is CASSQRTDSLSNEKLFF. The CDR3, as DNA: TGCGCCAGCAGCCAAAGGACGGACAGCCTGTCTAATGAAAAACTGTTTTTT.

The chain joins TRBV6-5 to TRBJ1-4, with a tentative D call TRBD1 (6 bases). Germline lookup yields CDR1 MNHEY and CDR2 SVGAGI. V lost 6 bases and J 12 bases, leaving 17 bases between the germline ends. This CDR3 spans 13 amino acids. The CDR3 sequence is CASSSGFRGELFF. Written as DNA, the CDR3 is TGTGCCAGCAGCTCTGGATTCAGGGGTGAACTGTTTTTT.

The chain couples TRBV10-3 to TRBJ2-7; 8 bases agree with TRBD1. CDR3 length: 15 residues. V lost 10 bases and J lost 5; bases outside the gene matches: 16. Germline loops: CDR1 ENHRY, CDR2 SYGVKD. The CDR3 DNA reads TGTGCCACCGCCCCCACCCTACAGGGGGACCACGAGCAGTACTTC. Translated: CATAPTLQGDHEQYF.

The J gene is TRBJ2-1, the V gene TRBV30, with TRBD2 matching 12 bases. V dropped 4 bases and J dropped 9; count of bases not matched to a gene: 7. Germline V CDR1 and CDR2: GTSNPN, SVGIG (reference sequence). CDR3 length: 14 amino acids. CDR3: CAWKGLAGPGEQFF. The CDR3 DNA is TGTGCCTGGAAAGGACTAGCGGGACCGGGTGAGCAGTTCTTC.